A selection of T cell receptor beta chains follows, all from one sample in a study of T cells in Graves' hyperthyroidism and ophthalmopathy. TCRdb passed the multiplex PCR reads through MiXCR, listing each CDR3 protein once. The sample has 600,000 to 850,000 distinct CDR3 sequences, about 19% seen once. Sample: blood. The receptors were sampled from a woman between 50 and 59 years old with Graves' hyperthyroidism that later progressed to Graves' ophthalmopathy. The CDR3 runs from the conserved cysteine through the conserved F or W. The listing skips clone size in some rows; elsewhere it reads once, few, many or a size class.

>TRBV2|.
CASTLDRANEKLFF
>TRBV3-1|few
CASSQRAGNTIYF
>TRBV24-1|.
CATSDSGRGRYNEQFF
>TRBV19|.
CASSGSGTPNTEAFF
>TRBV3-1|few
CASSLWKGWDAGTGELFF
>TRBV5-4|many
CASSLEVAEQETQYF
>TRBV13|many
CASTRNQRGDEQYF
>TRBV20-1|many
CSARDGVRVAVEQFF
>TRBV6-1|.
CASTGEGEGVFF
>TRBV27|.
CASSPLGTGDEQYF
>TRBV6-2/TRBV6-3|many
CASSYAGRNYGYTF
>TRBV5-1|few
CASSLNSDRTTGELFF
>TRBV7-9|.
CASSPAEGEKKAYGYTF
>TRBV4-2|many
CASSFGQGGGSKNIQYF
>TRBV2|.
CASSEDRGPSSYGYTF
>TRBV19|few
CASGSLTGGTEAFF